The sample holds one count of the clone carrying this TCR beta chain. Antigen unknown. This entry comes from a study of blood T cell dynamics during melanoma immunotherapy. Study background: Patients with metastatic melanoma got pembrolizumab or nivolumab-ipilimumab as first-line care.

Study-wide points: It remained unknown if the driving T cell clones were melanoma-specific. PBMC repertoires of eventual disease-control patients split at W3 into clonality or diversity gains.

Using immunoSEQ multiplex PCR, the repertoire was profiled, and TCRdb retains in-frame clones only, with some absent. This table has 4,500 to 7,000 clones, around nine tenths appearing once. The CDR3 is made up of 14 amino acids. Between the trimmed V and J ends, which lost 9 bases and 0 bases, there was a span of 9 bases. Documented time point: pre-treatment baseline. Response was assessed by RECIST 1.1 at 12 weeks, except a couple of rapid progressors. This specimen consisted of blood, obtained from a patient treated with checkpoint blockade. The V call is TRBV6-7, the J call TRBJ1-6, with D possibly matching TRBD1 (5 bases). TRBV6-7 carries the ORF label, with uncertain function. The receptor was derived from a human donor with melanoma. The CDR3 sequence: CARGTSSYNSPLHF. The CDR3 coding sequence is TGTGCCAGGGGGACTAGCTCCTATAATTCACCCCTCCACTTT.